This T cell receptor beta chain was captured by sequencing in a study of T cell responses to AZD1222 COVID-19 vaccine. Broader study findings: Only a handful of AZD1222 recipients, more than 5 in all, had baseline seropositivity. White British donors predominated, females outnumbered males, and clonal diversity was possibly underestimated.

Germline CDR1 and CDR2: KGHDR and SFDVKD. V was cut by 5 bases and J by 6 bases, with 13 bases left in between. This CDR3 contains 13 residues. About this clone: What it binds is not known.

This table comes from immunoSEQ multiplex PCR, and its TCRdb copy is limited to in-frame clones, with some not included. The data show about 120,000 clones, approximately 90% seen once. The chain is built from TRBV24-1 and TRBJ2-7; TRBD2 is a possible D gene (5 bases). The sample here was peripheral blood, taken on day 0 of AZD1222 vaccination. The receptor comes from an adult in good health. The CDR3 nucleotides are TGTGCCACCAGTGGGAATAGCGTGGCCGAGCAGTACTTC. The encoded protein is CATSGNSVAEQYF.